The clone carrying this TCR beta chain was seen a single time. At one end the junction does not follow the germline gene, possibly because of a read error. The investigators made TCR beta cDNA from 400 to 500 ng total RNA, using a constant-region primer. Slightly modified ARM-PCR served as the procedure for the TCR beta libraries. These libraries came from three rounds of nested multiplex PCR. Two initial PCR rounds of roughly 10 cycles each paired TRBV1-TRBV30 forward primers with a C-beta reverse primer. TCRdb passed the multiplex PCR reads through MiXCR, listing each CDR3 protein once. Here the sample spans approximately 340,000 distinct CDR3 sequences, around three fifths being singletons. CDR3 size: 12 residues. The germline gives CDR1 SGHAT, CDR2 FQNNGV. For blood RNA, unsorted whole blood served as the source, and germline DNA was extracted too. This entry belongs to a study of tumor-infiltrating lymphocytes in primary liver carcinoma.

This sequence was found in a man aged 40-49 years with primary liver carcinoma and hepatitis B virus infection. The rearrangement uses TRBV11-2 and TRBJ2-7; TRBD1 matches 7 bases. Sequencing was performed on peripheral blood. CDR3 nucleotides: TGTGCCAGTAGCTTAGGGGGCTACGAGCACTACTTC. It yields the protein CASSLGGYEHYF.